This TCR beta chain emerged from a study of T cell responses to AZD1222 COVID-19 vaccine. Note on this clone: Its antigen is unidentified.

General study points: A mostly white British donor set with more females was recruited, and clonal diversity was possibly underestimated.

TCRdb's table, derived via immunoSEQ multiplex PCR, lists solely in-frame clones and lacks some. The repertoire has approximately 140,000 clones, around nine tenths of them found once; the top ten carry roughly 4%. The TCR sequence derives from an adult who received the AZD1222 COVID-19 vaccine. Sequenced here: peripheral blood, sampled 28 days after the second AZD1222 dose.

CDR3 sequence reads: CASSQQETQYF. CDR3 sequence (DNA): TGTGCCAGCAGTCAACAAGAGACCCAGTACTTC. The chain couples TRBV6-2 or TRBV6-3 to TRBJ2-5, with D hard to call. V lost 5 bases to trimming and J lost 2 bases, with 3 bases between them. The CDR3 covers 11 residues. Germline CDR1 and CDR2: MNHEY and SVGEGT.